This T cell receptor beta chain was profiled in a study of blood T cells in healthy people across ages. General study findings and limits: The lack of PBMC sorting stopped any conclusive naive versus antigen-experienced comparison.

About this clonotype itself: What it recognizes is unknown.

A J-beta primer mix and a sample-barcoded 5' primer were used in a second PCR of about 7 to 11 cycles. CDR3-containing paired-end reads numbering at least 2.5 million came from each sample. One entry per CDR3 protein results from TCRdb running MiXCR on the 5' RACE reads. The data show about 1.4 million distinct CDR3 sequences, roughly 64% seen once. Germline-derived CDR1 and CDR2 are DFQATT and SNEGSKA (reference sequence). The length of the CDR3 is 12 residues. V was clipped by 6 bases and J by 4 bases, with 10 bases between them. The receptor was derived from a man aged 18 to 35 in good health. Sequencing was performed on blood. This chain connects TRBV20-1 to TRBJ2-1; D call uncertain. The DNA of the CDR3 is TGCAGTGCCTCAAGCGCTTACAATGAGCAGTTCTTC. Translating gives CSASSAYNEQFF.